This T cell receptor (beta chain) was profiled in a study of T cell repertoires in cytomegalovirus infection (dated by TCRdb to between 2017 and 2020). Describing the broader study: Alongside well-studied HLA-B-restricted epitopes, the peptide stimulations were aimed at recently identified HLA-C-restricted CMV epitopes, whose presentation resists viral immunomodulation. Because public TCR beta signatures pointed to carriage of CMV infection together with the matching HLA type, the HLA type of each donor mattered for the analysis. Here is what the overall study found, with its caveats: The ex vivo response was dominated by HLA-C-restricted CMV-specific TCR beta clonotypes, which also provided the single most frequent clonotype in two of eight donors. Cumulative frequency of public TCR beta family members discriminated carriers of CMV infection plus the relevant HLA type in this cohort and an independent roughly 340-donor cohort.

Sequencing took place on an Illumina HiSeq 1500. TCRdb reanalyzed the raw reads on its own, using fastp at Q25 for trimming and MiXCR for clone calling, and kept in-frame beta chains. Rows are unified per CDR3 protein, each entry keeping the most common DNA and genes. For this sample there are about 480,000 distinct CDR3 sequences; roughly a third appear just once. Roughly 16% of the sample rests with the top ten. Per the publication, the treatment or condition label means: in vitro stimulation with specific CMV peptide epitopes to enrich CMV-specific T cells. Comment on this clonotype: Its antigen is currently not known. Base-call qualities are not available, and no considerably larger clone is one nucleotide away.

V loses 4 bases of germline sequence and J loses 5 bases, and the interval between the two ends is 12 bases. The CDR3 spans 14 residues, from the cysteine through the phenylalanine. CDR3 DNA is the only sequence kept; it has 42 bases, read in frame from the first base. The germline V gene encodes CDR1 MNHEY and CDR2 SMNVEV (reference sequence). The source of this sequence is a human donor in good health (CMV status not recorded). Some clones in this sample may be carry-over from other donors' samples. The material was cultured PBMCs, obtained from culture after CMV antigen stimulation. Recombination joined TRBV27 with TRBJ2-1; there is no confident call for the D gene. The CDR3 has the sequence CASSSYRSHNEQFF. In nucleotides, the sequence is TGTGCCAGCAGTTCCTACCGATCACACAATGAGCAGTTCTTC.